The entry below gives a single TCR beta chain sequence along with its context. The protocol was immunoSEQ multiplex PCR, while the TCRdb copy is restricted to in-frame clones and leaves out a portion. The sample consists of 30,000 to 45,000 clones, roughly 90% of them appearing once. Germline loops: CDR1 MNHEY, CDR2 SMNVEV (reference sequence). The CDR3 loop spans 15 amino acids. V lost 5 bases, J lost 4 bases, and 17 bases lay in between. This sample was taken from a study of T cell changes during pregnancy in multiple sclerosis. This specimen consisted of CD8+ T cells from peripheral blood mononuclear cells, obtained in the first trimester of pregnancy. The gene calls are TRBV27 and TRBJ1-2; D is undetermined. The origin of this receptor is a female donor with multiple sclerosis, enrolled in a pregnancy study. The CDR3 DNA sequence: TGTGCCAGCAGTCCCTACTCGTCGACACCCTATGGCTACACCTTC. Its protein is CASSPYSSTPYGYTF.